The 28 T cell receptor beta chains below come from one sample, sequenced in a study of OX40 agonist ivuxolimab in advanced cancers. Here immunoSEQ multiplex PCR was the method, and the copy in TCRdb shows in-frame clones only, minus some. Seen here are 85,000 to 130,000 clones, 90% observed once, and the top ten hold approximately 0.34%. The sample was CD4+ or CD8+ T cells sorted from blood, taken in a trial of the OX40 agonist ivuxolimab. Every receptor here comes from an adult with an advanced solid tumor such as melanoma, head and neck, liver or kidney cancer.

The V and J genes are TRBV10-2 and TRBJ2-3; 8 bases are a match to TRBD1. The CDR3 loop spans 12 amino acids. Germline CDR1 is WSHSY and CDR2 is SAAADI. Trimming took 5 bases from V and 6 from J; bases not matched to a gene: 1. DNA for the CDR3: TGCGCCAGCAGTCCAGGGGGCGATACGCAGTATTTT. This codes for CASSPGGDTQYF.

J is TRBJ2-1 and V is TRBV14, with 15 positions matching TRBD2. This CDR3 contains 16 residues. CDR1 SGHDN and CDR2 FVKESK come from the germline V gene. The trim removed 5 bases at V and 10 bases at J, leaving 9 bases unmatched. CDR3 nucleotides: TGTGCCAGCAGCTCGGGACTAGCGGGAGGTAGGGGCGAGCAGTTCTTC. Protein: CASSSGLAGGRGEQFF.

The chain joins TRBV5-6 to TRBJ2-6; perhaps D is TRBD1 or TRBD2 (5 bases each). The V gene's germline CDR1 is SGHDT and CDR2 YYEEEE. This CDR3 has 16 amino acids. V lost 3 bases to trimming and J lost 0 bases, with 10 bases between them. In nucleotides, the CDR3 is TGTGCCAGCAGCTCGAGGGGCCTCTCTGGGGCCAACGTCCTGACTTTC. Residues: CASSSRGLSGANVLTF.

V is TRBV2 and J is TRBJ1-4; D remains ambiguous. V was pared by 6 bases and J by 5 bases, with 16 bases between. CDR1 and CDR2 from the germline V gene are SNHLY and FYNNEI. The CDR3 covers 15 residues. The CDR3 spells CASSPQLGSNEKLFF. As DNA, the CDR3 is TGTGCCAGCAGCCCCCAGCTGGGGTCCAATGAAAAACTGTTTTTT.

The rearrangement links TRBV18 to TRBJ2-4; D perhaps matches TRBD1 (6 bases). V was shortened by 0 bases and J by 4 bases, with 13 bases between the two germline ends. This CDR3 has 16 residues. The germline V gene encodes CDR1 KGHSH and CDR2 LQKENI. This chain's CDR3 is CASSPPVNQGKNIQYF. CDR3 coding DNA: TGTGCCAGCTCACCACCGGTCAACCAGGGGAAAAACATTCAGTACTTC. Full variable domain (missing parts from reference TRBV18 and TRBJ2-4): NAGVMQNPRHLVRRRGQEARLRCSPMKGHSHVYWYRQLPEEGLKFMVYLQKENIIDESGMPKERFSAEFPKEGPSILRIQQVVRGDSAAYFCASSPPVNQGKNIQYFGAGTRLSVL.

This clone appeared once. This chain connects TRBV6-5 to TRBJ2-7, with 10 positions matching TRBD1. J gave up 3 bases and V 6 bases, and 5 bases lay outside the gene matches. Germline assignment: CDR1 MNHEY and CDR2 SVGAGI. The CDR3 runs to 14 residues. The CDR3 DNA reads as TGTGCCAGCAGCGGACAGGGGGGAGTCTACGAGCAGTACTTC. As protein: CASSGQGGVYEQYF.

The chain carries TRBV5-6 and TRBJ2-5; 7 bases match TRBD1. J was trimmed by 4 bases and V by 2 bases; bases with no gene match: 8. The CDR3 is 15 residues long. Germline CDR1 and CDR2: SGHDT and YYEEEE. CDR3 in amino acids: CASSFLPGQTETQYF. In nucleotides, the CDR3 is TGTGCCAGCAGCTTCTTACCGGGACAGACAGAGACCCAGTACTTC.

This chain joins TRBV5-4 and TRBJ2-7, with D perhaps matching TRBD1 (6 bases). V was shortened by 0 bases and J by 3 bases, with 13 bases between the two germline ends. In germline, CDR1 is SGHNT, CDR2 YYREEE (reference sequence). The length of the CDR3 is 15 residues. The CDR3 protein is CASSLGGAGDYEQYF. For the CDR3, the DNA is TGTGCCAGCAGCTTGGGTGGGGCAGGGGACTACGAGCAGTACTTC.

This chain uses TRBV7-2 with TRBJ1-4; 8 bases line up with TRBD1. The J segment lost 5 bases and the V segment lost 5 bases, leaving 7 bases of the junction unmatched. This CDR3 is 15 amino acids long. Germline loops: CDR1 SGHTA, CDR2 FQGNSA. This chain's CDR3 is CASSPRGQENEKLFF. CDR3 coding DNA: TGTGCCAGCAGCCCCCGGGGACAGGAGAATGAAAAACTGTTTTTT.

The rearrangement links TRBV19 to TRBJ1-1; 7 bases line up with TRBD1. Trimming at V came to 1 base and at J to 1 base, leaving 3 bases not matched to a gene. CDR1 and CDR2 from the germline V gene are LNHDA and SQIVND (reference sequence). The CDR3 consists of 15 residues. This CDR3 reads CASSIGYRGNTEAFF. The DNA of the CDR3 is TGTGCCAGTAGTATAGGGTACAGGGGGAACACTGAAGCTTTCTTT.

The chain carries TRBV5-6 and TRBJ2-7; D is perhaps TRBD1 (5 bases). This CDR3 has 15 amino acids. Germline CDR1 and CDR2: SGHDT and YYEEEE. V was clipped by 1 base and J by 2 bases, with 13 bases between them. The CDR3 DNA reads TGTGCCAGCAGCTTGAGGGCAGGGTTCGCCTACGAGCAGTACTTC. Its protein product is CASSLRAGFAYEQYF.

The rearrangement links TRBV6-6 to TRBJ1-4; no reliable D call. Germline assignment: CDR1 MNHNY and CDR2 SVGAGI (reference sequence). Trimming removed 7 bases at V and 3 bases at J, with 12 bases between. CDR3 length: 14 amino acids. Written as DNA, the CDR3 is TGTGCCAGCACCCCACTGAGACCTAATGAAAAACTGTTTTTT. Its translation is CASTPLRPNEKLFF.

This clone was found a few times. V usage is TRBV6-1 and J usage is TRBJ1-1; D is uncertain. This CDR3 is 13 amino acids long. Germline CDR1 reads MNHNS; CDR2 reads SASEGT. Trimming took off 2 bases at V and 11 bases at J, with 15 bases between the two ends. DNA for the CDR3: TGTGCCAGCAGTGAATCCCTCGGGCTTAAGGCTTTCTTT. Protein product: CASSESLGLKAFF.

This chain connects TRBV4-1 to TRBJ2-7; D is unclear. This CDR3 is built from 13 residues. Trimming took off 0 bases at V and 4 bases at J, with 7 bases between the two ends. CDR1 MGHRA and CDR2 YSYEKL come from the germline V gene. CDR3 region: CASSQEPGYEQYF. The CDR3 nucleotides are TGCGCCAGCAGCCAAGAACCGGGTTACGAGCAGTACTTC.

The rearrangement uses TRBV7-3 and TRBJ2-1, with TRBD2 identical over 8 bases. The V segment lost 1 base and the J segment 5 bases; nucleotides outside the gene matches: 4. The CDR3 extends over 15 amino acids. The germline CDR1 and CDR2 sequences are SGHTA and FQGTGA. Here the CDR3 reads CASSLNGRVHNEQFF. The CDR3 DNA reads as TGTGCCAGCAGCTTAAACGGGAGGGTCCACAATGAGCAGTTCTTC.

The chain carries TRBV5-1 and TRBJ1-1, with 9 bases identical to TRBD1. The CDR3 totals 15 residues. The germline V gene encodes CDR1 SGHRS and CDR2 YFSETQ. The V and J ends lost 3 bases and 1 base, in that order; junction bases with no gene match: 4. The DNA of the CDR3 is TGCGCCAGCAGCTGGGGGGACAGGGAGAACACTGAAGCTTTCTTT. Protein product: CASSWGDRENTEAFF.

This clone was seen once. V gene TRBV6-5 combines with J gene TRBJ2-3; 9 nucleotides line up with TRBD2. Germline V gene data show CDR1 as MNHEY and CDR2 as SVGAGI. Trimming at V came to 5 bases and at J to 1 base, leaving 4 bases not matched to a gene. The CDR3 extends over 15 amino acids. As DNA, the CDR3 is TGTGCCAGCAGTCTGGTAGCGGGAGGCACAGATACGCAGTATTTT. Translating gives CASSLVAGGTDTQYF.

The chain uses TRBV5-1 and TRBJ2-1; TRBD2 agrees at 9 bases. The CDR3 length is 15 residues. Germline CDR1 and CDR2: SGHRS and YFSETQ. With V trimmed by 6 bases and J by 0 bases, 4 bases remained unmatched. The CDR3 loop is CASTSSGTSYNEQFF. The CDR3 coding sequence is TGCGCCAGCACCTCTAGCGGGACCTCCTACAATGAGCAGTTCTTC.

The gene calls are TRBV7-2 and TRBJ2-7; 8 bases fit TRBD1. Unmatched junction bases numbered 7, after V lost 1 base and J lost 5 bases. Germline V gene lookup returns CDR1 SGHTA and CDR2 FQGNSA. The CDR3 totals 15 residues. The CDR3 bases are TGTGCCAGCAGCTTAGTAGGGCAGGGGGCCCACGAGCAGTACTTC. Encoded protein: CASSLVGQGAHEQYF.

J is TRBJ2-7 and V is TRBV11-2; D gene unclear. CDR3 length equals 14 residues. Trimming cost V 2 bases and J 2 bases, with 10 bases left between them. CDR1 is SGHAT and CDR2 is FQNNGV in the germline V gene. The CDR3 coding sequence is TGTGCCAGCAGCTTATTAAGAAGGACCTACGAGCAGTACTTC. Encoded protein: CASSLLRRTYEQYF.

This clone was seen only once. The chain couples TRBV9 to TRBJ2-2, with no clear D. Germline V gives CDR1 SGDLS, CDR2 YYNGEE. This CDR3 contains 17 residues. V was pared by 3 bases and J by 4 bases, with 19 bases between. CDR3 sequence: CASSAGPGVASTGELFF. The CDR3 region has the DNA TGTGCCAGCAGCGCCGGACCTGGGGTAGCTAGCACCGGGGAGCTGTTTTTT.

The CDR3 loop reads CASSMEAFYGYTF. The CDR3 DNA reads as TGTGCCAGTAGTATGGAAGCTTTCTATGGCTACACCTTC. The V call is TRBV19, the J call TRBJ1-2; D unresolved. The germline V and J ends were trimmed by 3 bases and 4 bases, with 9 bases remaining between them. This CDR3 region has 13 residues. In germline, CDR1 is LNHDA, CDR2 SQIVND (reference sequence).

This clone has a handful of counts. V is TRBV19 and J is TRBJ1-1; no clear D gene. The germline V and J ends were trimmed by 3 bases and 0 bases, with 8 bases remaining between them. From germline, CDR1 is LNHDA and CDR2 SQIVND (reference sequence). CDR3 size: 14 residues. The CDR3 here is CASSIKALNTEAFF. DNA of the CDR3: TGTGCCAGTAGTATTAAAGCCCTGAACACTGAAGCTTTCTTT.

The chain combines TRBV5-5 with TRBJ2-1, with 11 nucleotides matching TRBD1. CDR1 is SGHKS, CDR2 YYEKEE, per germline (reference sequence). This CDR3 region has 15 residues. V gave up 5 bases and J gave up 4 bases; unmatched junction bases: 5. The CDR3 coding sequence is TGTGCCAGCAGTGGACAGGGGGCGGGGTACAATGAGCAGTTCTTC. Amino acids: CASSGQGAGYNEQFF.

With regard to this clone: Other nucleotide sequences from this sample produce the same CDR3. CDR3 coding DNA: TGTGCCAGCAGCTTACGGGCTAGCGAGTCCTACGAGCAGTACTTC. Its translation is CASSLRASESYEQYF. The genes are TRBV7-2 and TRBJ2-7, with D possibly matching TRBD2 (6 bases). The CDR3 consists of 15 residues. CDR1 is SGHTA, CDR2 FQGNSA, per germline. Trimming took off 2 bases at V and 1 base at J, with 12 bases between the two ends.

The chain combines TRBV15 with TRBJ2-7; 14 bases are a match to TRBD2. The junction had 6 bases not matched to a gene; V was cut back by 5 bases and J by 6 bases. CDR3 length: 15 amino acids. Germline-derived CDR1 and CDR2 are LNHNV and YYDKDF (reference sequence). CDR3 DNA sequence: TGTGCCACCAGCGGGGGGACTAGCGGGAGTTTCGAGCAGTACTTC. Its translation: CATSGGTSGSFEQYF.

V gene TRBV18 combines with J gene TRBJ2-3; D call uncertain. The germline CDR1 and CDR2 sequences are KGHSH and LQKENI. The CDR3 spans 14 residues. V was clipped by 0 bases and J by 3 bases, with 7 bases between them. The CDR3 protein is CASSPPGRTDTQYF. CDR3 bases: TGTGCCAGCTCACCACCCGGGCGGACAGATACGCAGTATTTT.

The genes are TRBV27 and TRBJ2-7; a possible D gene is TRBD1 (6 bases). The CDR3 length is 14 residues. Trimming cost V 5 bases and J 5 bases, with 16 bases left between them. The germline CDR1 and CDR2 sequences are MNHEY and SMNVEV (reference sequence). The DNA of the CDR3 is TGTGCCAGCAGTAACATCCCAGGGGCCCACGAGCAGTACTTC. Protein product: CASSNIPGAHEQYF.